This T cell receptor (beta chain) was retrieved from a study of T cells in Graves' hyperthyroidism and ophthalmopathy. This clonotype was counted at least ten times. Antigen specificity is unknown. V lost 3 bases to trimming and J lost 4 bases, with 21 bases between them. The CDR3 consists of 18 residues. Germline V gene data show CDR1 as MGHRA and CDR2 as YSYEKL. Template material for amplifying TCR beta CDR3 regions consisted of RNA transcripts. First-round RT-PCR of the TCR CDR3 relied on the HTBI primer set. TCRdb reprocessed the multiplex PCR reads with MiXCR, giving one entry per CDR3 protein. In the table there are roughly 300,000 distinct CDR3 sequences, 20% to 25% of which are singletons. Findings of the study overall: With a median lead of 6.5 months before onset, the model predicted ophthalmopathy. Within blood appeared most thyroid clonotypes that had expanded above 0.001.

Used for diagnoses were clinical symptoms, serum thyroxine and TRAb, thyroid ultrasound and orbital computed tomography. The chain joins TRBV4-1 to TRBJ2-2, with D uncertain. This sequence was found in a man aged 35-49 years with Graves' hyperthyroidism that later progressed to Graves' ophthalmopathy. The sequencing input was blood. The CDR3 sequence: CASSHGRLVGRGTGELFF. The CDR3 nucleotides read TGCGCCAGCAGCCATGGCCGGCTCGTCGGGCGCGGCACCGGGGAGCTGTTTTTT.